This entry is about one T cell receptor (beta chain). Its matching antigen is unknown. ViraFEST used viral peptide pools to expand antigen-specific CD4+ T cells before sequencing. At the end of about ten days of culture, CD4+ T cells were isolated. Every participant took two doses of the BNT162b2 or mRNA-1273 vaccine. PBMC were cultured at a few million per well with about 9 IU/ml IL-2 and 7.5 to 10 ug/ml peptides. Libraries were prepared by immunoSEQ multiplex PCR; TCRdb keeps only in-frame clonotypes and omits some of them. This table holds approximately 70,000 clones, roughly 80% found once. Trimming stripped 0 bases from V and 8 bases from J, with 9 bases between. The CDR3 is 13 residues long. From germline, CDR1 is SGHDT and CDR2 YYEEEE. The data belong to a study of vaccination effects on CD4 cells after COVID-19. Findings and limits, study-wide: Only a single clone (1 of 255 vaccine-induced clones in healthy vaccinees) cross-reacted with common cold coronaviruses. In the late period after vaccination, infection- and vaccine-induced clones contracted markedly.

Specimen: CD4+ T cells from PBMCs cultured with HCoV-OC43 spike peptides, collected after COVID-19 vaccination. Subset indicated: HCoV-OC43 spike overlapping peptide pool stimulation. The sequence was collected from a human donor who received a COVID-19 vaccine. This sequence joins TRBV5-6 and TRBJ2-4; D is unresolved. The CDR3 DNA reads as TGTGCCAGCAGCTTGGGGTCGTTGGACATTCAGTACTTC. Encoded protein: CASSLGSLDIQYF. Looking up the rest from reference TRBV5-6 and TRBJ2-4 gives the full variable domain: DAGVTQSPTHLIKTRGQQVTLRCSPKSGHDTVSWYQQALGQGPQFIFQYYEEEERQRGNFPDRFSGHQFPNYSSELNVNALLLGDSALYLCASSLGSLDIQYFGAGTRLSVL.